Shown below are 21 T cell receptor beta chains from a single sample sequenced in a study of beta chain features in type 1 diabetes. Whole-study findings and limits: Moderate but significant shortening of TCRB CDR3s was recorded in all four CD4+ subsets from Type 1 diabetes patients.

Sequencing targeted expressed TCRB transcripts, as all isolated RNA had been reverse transcribed. Profiled with immunoSEQ multiplex PCR; TCRdb holds only in-frame clones, not every one. The sample has roughly 400,000 clones; 8.5% to 10% are singletons. Antigens for these TCRs are unknown. The sequenced sample consisted of central memory CD4+ T cells from blood. These TCRs come from a man aged 30 to 45 with type 1 diabetes.

The chain employs TRBV5-4 and TRBJ2-1; 7 bases line up with TRBD2. The CDR3 contains 15 residues. Germline V gene data show CDR1 as SGHNT and CDR2 as YYREEE (reference sequence). With 4 bases clipped from V and 4 bases from J, the junction kept 8 bases outside the gene matches. CDR3 protein: CASSLDSGTYNEQFF. The CDR3 DNA is TGTGCCAGCAGCCTTGACAGCGGGACTTACAATGAGCAGTTCTTC.

V and J are TRBV7-9 and TRBJ2-3; TRBD2 matches at 11 bases. The CDR3 runs 16 residues. V was pared by 3 bases and J by 3 bases, with 5 bases of the junction left unmatched. CDR1 is SEHNR and CDR2 is FQNEAQ in the germline V gene (reference sequence). The CDR3 region has the DNA TGTGCCAGCAGCTTCCTCGGGACTAGCGGTACAGATACGCAGTATTTT. It codes for CASSFLGTSGTDTQYF.

This clone appeared a few times. The genes are TRBV30 and TRBJ2-3, with D perhaps TRBD1 (6 bases). There are 13 residues in the CDR3. Germline assignment: CDR1 GTSNPN and CDR2 SVGIG (reference sequence). Trimming cost V 4 bases and J 2 bases, with 10 bases left between them. The CDR3 is CAWNTGTTDTQYF. The CDR3 DNA follows: TGTGCCTGGAATACAGGGACCACAGATACGCAGTATTTT. Using reference TRBV30 and TRBJ2-3 for the parts outside the CDR3, the full variable domain is SQTIHQWPATLVQPVGSPLSLECTVEGTSNPNLYWYRQAAGRGLQLLFYSVGIGQISSEVPQNLSASRPQDRQFILSSKKLLLSDSGFYLCAWNTGTTDTQYFGPGTRLTVL.

This clone occurred a few times. CDR3 in amino acids: CASQRSRQETQYF. The CDR3 DNA reads as TGTGCCAGCCAACGGTCGCGGCAAGAGACCCAGTACTTC. The chain recombines TRBV7-8 with TRBJ2-5; D is unclear. Germline lookup yields CDR1 SGHVS and CDR2 FQNEAQ. V lost 8 bases, J lost 2 bases, and 12 bases lay in between. The CDR3 runs to 13 residues.

The rearrangement links TRBV5-1 to TRBJ2-1, with TRBD2 identical over 8 bases. This CDR3 has 12 residues. Germline-derived CDR1 and CDR2 are SGHRS and YFSETQ. The V and J ends lost 7 bases and 10 bases, in that order; junction bases with no gene match: 7. This CDR3 is CASGLEREEQFF. CDR3 DNA sequence: TGCGCCAGCGGGTTGGAGCGGGAGGAGCAGTTCTTC.

This clone was seen a handful of times. It differs at one base from a far larger clone, so likely a read error. The chain employs TRBV10-3 and TRBJ2-3; TRBD2 might be the D (5 bases). The germline V gene encodes CDR1 ENHRY and CDR2 SYGVKD. The V end was cut by 5 bases, the J end by 4 bases, with 10 bases between. The CDR3 totals 13 residues. DNA of the CDR3: TGTGCCATCAGTTTACCACTAGCAGATACGCAGTATTTT. Translation: CAISLPLADTQYF.

V gene TRBV7-9 combines with J gene TRBJ1-5; TRBD1 agrees at 9 bases. This CDR3 contains 14 residues. V gave up 5 bases and J gave up 5 bases; unmatched junction bases: 4. From germline, CDR1 is SEHNR and CDR2 FQNEAQ (reference sequence). The CDR3 DNA sequence: TGTGCCAGCAGCGGTGACAGGGGGGATCAGCCCCAGCATTTT. Translating it yields CASSGDRGDQPQHF. Full variable domain (remainder filled in from reference TRBV7-9 and TRBJ1-5): DTGVSQNPRHKITKRGQNVTFRCDPISEHNRLYWYRQTLGQGPEFLTYFQNEAQLEKSRLLSDRFSAERPKGSFSTLEIQRTEQGDSAMYLCASSGDRGDQPQHFGDGTRLSIL.

CDR3 protein: CASSPLGATGNTIYF. Written as DNA, the CDR3 is TGTGCCAGCTCACCGTTGGGGGCTACTGGAAACACCATATATTTT. The genes are TRBV18 and TRBJ1-3, with D possibly matching TRBD1 (6 bases). CDR1 and CDR2 from the germline V gene are KGHSH and LQKENI. The V end was cut by 3 bases, the J end by 2 bases, with 11 bases between. The CDR3 is 15 residues long.

This chain joins TRBV6-6 and TRBJ2-2, with TRBD2 as a possible D gene (5 bases). The CDR3 is 14 amino acids. The germline V gene encodes CDR1 MNHNY and CDR2 SVGAGI (reference sequence). The germline V and J ends were trimmed by 2 bases and 7 bases, with 11 bases remaining between them. DNA of the CDR3: TGTGCCAGCAGTTACCGGGGAGCGGACGGGGAGCTGTTTTTT. Translation gives CASSYRGADGELFF.

The chain employs TRBV10-3 and TRBJ1-3; D not resolved. Trimming pared 6 bases from V and 4 bases from J, leaving 7 bases between. Germline lookup yields CDR1 ENHRY and CDR2 SYGVKD. This CDR3 has 12 amino acids. The CDR3, as DNA: TGTGCCATCAGGACTGGAGGAAACACCATATATTTT. Protein product: CAIRTGGNTIYF.

Only a few counts were recorded for this clone. This chain links TRBV7-7 with TRBJ1-3; D ambiguous. This CDR3 has 15 residues. V gave up 1 base and J gave up 0 bases, with 7 bases separating them. CDR1 is SSHAT and CDR2 is FNYEAQ in the germline V gene (reference sequence). CDR3 DNA: TGTGCCAGCAGCTTAGACGGTTCCTCTGGAAACACCATATATTTT. Protein product: CASSLDGSSGNTIYF. The variable domain in full, with the rest retrieved from reference TRBV7-7 and TRBJ1-3, is GAGVSQSPRYKVTKRGQDVTLRCDPISSHATLYWYQQALGQGPEFLTYFNYEAQPDKSGLPSDRFSAERPEGSISTLTIQRTEQRDSAMYRCASSLDGSSGNTIYFGEGSWLTVV.

The V and J genes are TRBV21-1 and TRBJ2-7; no check of the table's D call, TRBD2, against the DNA was made. TRBV21-1 is a pseudogene segment. The CDR3 spans 15 residues. CDR3 nucleotide sequence: TGTGCCAGCAGCAGTAACCGGGGGATTTCCTACGAGCAGTACTTC. As protein: CASSSNRGISYEQYF.

This clone turned up a few times. The rearrangement links TRBV6-6 to TRBJ2-7; the D is unclear. The CDR3 totals 10 residues. Looked up from germline, CDR1 is MNHNY and CDR2 is SVGAGI (reference sequence). Trimming cost V 6 bases and J 4 bases, with 4 bases left between them. CDR3 amino acids: CASREYEQYF. DNA of the CDR3: TGTGCCAGCAGGGAGTACGAGCAGTACTTC.

The genes are TRBV7-9 and TRBJ2-7; 8 nucleotides align to TRBD2. This CDR3 comprises 17 residues. Per the germline V gene, CDR1 is SEHNR and CDR2 is FQNEAQ (reference sequence). V was pared by 2 bases and J by 4 bases, with 13 bases of the junction left unmatched. Here the CDR3 DNA reads TGTGCCAGCAGCTTACGCCCATCAGCGGGAGTGGTTTACGAGCAGTACTTC. It codes for CASSLRPSAGVVYEQYF.

This clone was seen repeatedly, ten times or more. V and J are TRBV29-1 and TRBJ1-5; D uncertain. Deletions cut 4 bases from V and 2 bases from J, with 9 bases between. Germline loops: CDR1 SQVTM, CDR2 ANQGSEA. The CDR3 is 13 residues long. CDR3 sequence: CSVAPDRNQPQHF. In DNA, the CDR3 is TGCAGCGTTGCCCCGGATCGCAATCAGCCCCAGCATTTT.

This clone was seen at least ten times. The V and J genes are TRBV9 and TRBJ2-4, with unresolved D. Germline V CDR1 and CDR2: SGDLS, YYNGEE. CDR3 length equals 16 residues. Trimming shortened V by 2 bases and J by 1 base, and 13 bases separated the two germline ends. CDR3 sequence: CASSVRRLRAKNIQYF. In DNA, the CDR3 is TGTGCCAGCAGCGTCAGACGGTTAAGGGCCAAAAACATTCAGTACTTC.

This clone was observed many times. The chain has TRBV19 and TRBJ1-5, with D perhaps matching TRBD1 (5 bases). V lost 5 bases, J lost 2 bases, and 10 bases lay in between. In germline, CDR1 is LNHDA, CDR2 SQIVND (reference sequence). This CDR3 is 14 amino acids long. CDR3 protein: CASSAGSGNQPQHF. CDR3 nucleotide sequence: TGTGCCAGTAGTGCAGGGTCTGGCAATCAGCCCCAGCATTTT.

The rearrangement links TRBV19 to TRBJ2-7; 8 nucleotides align to TRBD2. The germline V gene has CDR1 LNHDA and CDR2 SQIVND (reference sequence). The CDR3 is 14 residues long. The trim removed 6 bases at V and 7 bases at J, leaving 11 bases unmatched. DNA of the CDR3: TGTGCCAGTAGCCCCCGGCGGGGGGCGGGGGAGCAGTACTTC. This codes for CASSPRRGAGEQYF.

This clone was detected ten times or more. The V gene is TRBV28, the J gene TRBJ1-1; tentative D call: TRBD1 (5 bases). This CDR3 is built from 12 residues. CDR1 and CDR2 (germline): MDHEN, SYDVKM. V lost 4 bases and J lost 4, with 7 bases in between. The CDR3 loop is CASSWGVTEAFF. In DNA form, the CDR3 reads TGTGCCAGCAGTTGGGGGGTCACTGAAGCTTTCTTT.

This clone was seen only a few times. The chain couples TRBV12-5 to TRBJ2-5, with D possibly TRBD1 on 6 matching bases. The V gene lost 1 base and the J gene lost 9 bases, with 9 bases spanning the gap. The CDR3 is 12 amino acids. Germline loops: CDR1 LGHNT, CDR2 FRNRAP. This CDR3 reads CASGLETGPQYF. The CDR3 nucleotides read TGTGCTAGTGGTTTGGAAACAGGGCCCCAGTACTTC.

CDR3 protein: CASSQELAAEQYF. In DNA, the CDR3 is TGCGCCAGCAGCCAAGAGCTAGCGGCCGAGCAGTACTTC. V gene TRBV4-3 combines with J gene TRBJ2-7, with TRBD2 matching 7 bases. The length of the CDR3 is 13 residues. J lost 6 bases, V lost 0 bases, and 2 bases had no gene match. Germline CDR1 LGHNA, CDR2 YSLEER.